The 29 T cell receptor beta chains below all came from one sample that was sequenced in a study of T cell repertoires in aging, cancer and after chemotherapy. TCR beta rearrangements were amplified from peripheral blood genomic DNA. TRB rearrangements spanning V, D and J were amplified using mixed TRB-A/B primers. MiXCR, applied by TCRdb to the multiplex PCR reads, yields one record per CDR3 protein. This sample has 5,500 to 7,000 distinct CDR3 sequences; roughly 30% occur once, and the top ten carry approximately 7%. Sequencing was performed on blood. These receptors came from a human donor in good health.

V is TRBV10-3 and J is TRBJ1-2; TRBD1 is a possible D gene (6 bases). This CDR3 comprises 15 residues. The V gene lost 5 bases and the J gene lost 4 bases, with 17 bases spanning the gap. From germline, CDR1 is ENHRY and CDR2 SYGVKD. The CDR3 sequence: CAISIGGGLSYGYTF. For the CDR3, the DNA is TGTGCCATCAGTATCGGGGGGGGGCTGAGCTATGGCTACACCTTC.

This clonotype was observed a handful of times. This chain links TRBV5-4 with TRBJ2-5, with 9 bases identical to TRBD2. The V and J ends lost 0 bases and 3 bases, in that order; junction bases with no gene match: 6. The CDR3 has 16 amino acids. Germline CDR1 is SGHNT and CDR2 is YYREEE (reference sequence). Written as DNA, the CDR3 is TGTGCCAGCAGCTTGGCACGTAGCGGGGGAGAAGAGACCCAGTACTTC. It translates to CASSLARSGGEETQYF. The full variable domain, completed using reference TRBV5-4 and TRBJ2-5, is ETGVTQSPTHLIKTRGQQVTLRCSSQSGHNTVSWYQQALGQGPQFIFQYYREEENGRGNFPPRFSGLQFPNYSSELNVNALELDDSALYLCASSLARSGGEETQYFGPGTRLLVL.

This clonotype was seen more than once but under ten times. The chain recombines TRBV15 with TRBJ1-2; possible D gene TRBD1, 6 bases. Germline V gene sequence: CDR1 LNHNV, CDR2 YYDKDF (reference sequence). V lost 1 base, J lost 4 bases, and 13 bases lay in between. The length of the CDR3 is 15 residues. The CDR3 bases are TGTGCCACCAGCAGAGGGGGGGACAAAAGCTATGGCTACACCTTC. Protein product: CATSRGGDKSYGYTF.

The sample holds a few counts of this clonotype. The rearrangement joins TRBV6-2 or TRBV6-3 to TRBJ1-6, with 9 bases aligning to TRBD1. After removal of 8 bases from V and 6 bases from J, the junction contained 2 bases not matched to a gene. The germline gives CDR1 MNHEY, CDR2 SVGEGT. The CDR3 totals 13 residues. CDR3 sequence reads: CASLGQGNSPLHF. CDR3 DNA sequence: TGTGCCAGCTTGGGACAGGGTAATTCACCCCTCCACTTT.

This clonotype ranks as medium-sized. The chain couples TRBV6-6 to TRBJ2-3, with no clear D. The CDR3 covers 13 residues. The germline CDR1 and CDR2 sequences are MNHNY and SVGAGI (reference sequence). Trimming removed 1 base at V and 4 bases at J, with 6 bases between. The CDR3 sequence: CASSYLGPDTQYF. CDR3 nucleotide sequence: TGTGCCAGCAGTTACTTAGGTCCAGATACGCAGTATTTT.

This clonotype is medium-sized in the sample. This chain links TRBV5-6 with TRBJ2-2; TRBD2 matches 12 bases. This CDR3 spans 20 amino acids. CDR1 and CDR2 from the germline V gene are SGHDT and YYEEEE. Unmatched junction bases numbered 19, after V lost 4 bases and J lost 6 bases. The CDR3 is CASSARPGLAGGPWPGELFF. The CDR3, as DNA: TGTGCCAGCAGCGCCCGCCCTGGTCTAGCGGGGGGGCCCTGGCCCGGGGAGCTGTTTTTT.

This clonotype appeared once. This rearrangement joins TRBV15 to TRBJ1-2, with D possibly TRBD1 on 5 matching bases. There are 21 residues in the CDR3. V gave up 1 base and J gave up 0 bases, with 27 bases separating them. The germline gives CDR1 LNHNV, CDR2 YYDKDF (reference sequence). CDR3 sequence reads: CATSRVYAKGPSREANYGYTF. The CDR3 coding sequence is TGTGCCACCAGCAGAGTATATGCCAAGGGGCCCTCGCGGGAGGCTAACTATGGCTACACCTTC. The whole variable domain, filled in from reference TRBV15 and TRBJ1-2, reads DAMVIQNPRYQVTQFGKPVTLSCSQTLNHNVMYWYQQKSSQAPKLLFHYYDKDFNNEADTPDNFQSRRPNTSFCFLDIRSPGLGDTAMYLCATSRVYAKGPSREANYGYTFGSGTRLTVV.

The chain couples TRBV4-3 to TRBJ2-7; TRBD2 is a possible D gene (6 bases). The ends were cut back, 4 bases at V and 3 bases at J, with 22 bases in the middle. CDR1 and CDR2 (germline): LGHNA, YSLEER. This CDR3 contains 17 residues. CDR3 DNA: TGCGCCAGCAGCCCCCAAGGTTCGGGAGATGGTCTCTACGAGCAGTACTTC. It specifies CASSPQGSGDGLYEQYF.

This clonotype is labeled as medium-sized. CDR3 loop: CATRRPAGSGNTIYF. In DNA form, the CDR3 reads TGTGCCACCAGACGCCCCGCAGGTTCTGGAAACACCATATATTTT. V gene TRBV19 combines with J gene TRBJ1-3; D gene unclear. V lost 10 bases to trimming and J lost 1 base, with 17 bases between them. The germline V gene encodes CDR1 LNHDA and CDR2 SQIVND (reference sequence). The CDR3 is 15 amino acids.

This clonotype was seen a few times. CDR3 region: CASTQGASYNEQFF. The CDR3 DNA is TGTGCCAGCACCCAGGGTGCATCCTACAATGAGCAGTTCTTC. The V gene is TRBV18, the J gene TRBJ2-1; D perhaps matches TRBD1 (5 bases). The CDR3 extends over 14 amino acids. The germline gives CDR1 KGHSH, CDR2 LQKENI. Trimming stripped 8 bases from V and 1 base from J, with 12 bases between. The full variable domain, its missing parts supplied by reference TRBV18 and TRBJ2-1, is NAGVMQNPRHLVRRRGQEARLRCSPMKGHSHVYWYRQLPEEGLKFMVYLQKENIIDESGMPKERFSAEFPKEGPSILRIQQVVRGDSAAYFCASTQGASYNEQFFGPGTRLTVL.

A few counts support this clonotype. The chain combines TRBV20-1 with TRBJ1-6; a weak D match, TRBD1 (5 bases). This CDR3 comprises 14 residues. The germline V and J ends were trimmed by 4 bases and 10 bases, with 17 bases remaining between them. Germline CDR1 and CDR2: DFQATT and SNEGSKA (reference sequence). The CDR3 sequence is CSAKDRWVQSPLHF. CDR3 bases: TGCAGTGCTAAAGACAGATGGGTTCAGTCACCCCTCCACTTT.

This clonotype was seen a few times. The chain joins TRBV19 to TRBJ2-7; D not resolved. Germline lookup yields CDR1 LNHDA and CDR2 SQIVND (reference sequence). The CDR3 is 13 amino acids. Trimming pared 3 bases from V and 4 bases from J, leaving 10 bases between. The CDR3 region has the DNA TGTGCCAGTAGTATGAGGTCGAATTACGAGCAGTACTTC. Translation gives CASSMRSNYEQYF.

This clonotype came up a few times. The chain has TRBV6-6 and TRBJ2-5; D assignment may be TRBD1 or TRBD2 (6 bases each). The length of the CDR3 is 13 residues. The V and J ends lost 8 bases and 1 base respectively, with 11 bases between them. Germline CDR1 MNHNY, CDR2 SVGAGI (reference sequence). CDR3 bases: TGTGCCAGCCAAGGGGGGCGCCAAGAGACCCAGTACTTC. It encodes CASQGGRQETQYF.

The rearrangement uses TRBV21-1 and TRBJ1-5. TRBV21-1 counts as a pseudogene. The CDR3 length is 16 residues. The CDR3 here is CACTSGGGTTDQPQHF. CDR3 nucleotide sequence: TGTGCCTGCACCTCGGGAGGGGGGACTACCGATCAGCCCCAGCATTTT.

This clonotype turned up a few times. The V call is TRBV13, the J call TRBJ2-7; 7 bases fit TRBD2. V gave up 5 bases and J gave up 2 bases; unmatched junction bases: 6. Germline V gene lookup returns CDR1 PRHDT and CDR2 FYEKMQ (reference sequence). This CDR3 is 14 amino acids long. The CDR3 loop is CASSPSSGTYEQYF. CDR3 nucleotides: TGTGCCAGCAGCCCCTCTAGCGGTACCTACGAGCAGTACTTC.

Regarding this clonotype: This sequence may be a read error, since a much larger clone differs from it by one base. The rearrangement joins TRBV6-6 to TRBJ1-6; D is perhaps TRBD1 (6 bases). CDR3 length: 14 residues. Germline assignment: CDR1 MNHNY and CDR2 SVGAGI (reference sequence). CDR3 protein: CASSDRWTNSALHF. The CDR3 DNA is TGTGCCAGCAGCGACAGGTGGACAAATTCAGCCCTCCACTTT.

The genes are TRBV5-1 and TRBJ2-7, with 8 nucleotides matching TRBD2. The CDR3 covers 15 residues. Looked up from germline, CDR1 is SGHRS and CDR2 is YFSETQ. The junction had 8 bases not matched to a gene; V was cut back by 2 bases and J by 4 bases. The CDR3 bases are TGCGCCAGCAGCTTTAGCGGGGATCCTCGGTACGAGCAGTACTTC. It translates to CASSFSGDPRYEQYF.

This clonotype was found a few times. The V call is TRBV5-4, the J call TRBJ1-2; 7 nucleotides agree with TRBD1. The CDR3 sequence is 14 residues long. CDR1 and CDR2 from the germline V gene are SGHNT and YYREEE (reference sequence). With 4 bases clipped from V and 5 bases from J, the junction kept 8 bases outside the gene matches. The CDR3 DNA sequence: TGTGCCAGCAGCCCCGAGGCAGGGGGGTATGGCTACACCTTC. Its protein is CASSPEAGGYGYTF.

The chain joins TRBV7-2 to TRBJ1-1, with 7 bases identical to TRBD1. Trimming cost V 0 bases and J 5 bases; bases outside gene matches: 12. The CDR3 runs to 17 residues. Germline V gene sequence: CDR1 SGHTA, CDR2 FQGNSA. This CDR3 is CASSLAIGAGGRTEAFF. The CDR3 region has the DNA TGTGCCAGCAGCTTAGCGATCGGGGCAGGGGGGAGGACTGAAGCTTTCTTT.

The V gene is TRBV24-1, the J gene TRBJ1-3; D gene unclear. Germline values: CDR1 KGHDR, CDR2 SFDVKD. The CDR3 is 13 residues long. V shed 3 bases and J shed 4 bases, with 6 bases lying between them. CDR3 sequence: CATSDAPGNTIYF. DNA of the CDR3: TGTGCCACCAGTGATGCTCCCGGAAACACCATATATTTT.

The chain couples TRBV20-1 to TRBJ2-7; 11 bases agree with TRBD2. The CDR3 sequence is 18 residues long. From germline, CDR1 is DFQATT and CDR2 SNEGSKA (reference sequence). Trimming removed 0 bases from V and 7 bases from J; junction bases left unmatched: 17. The CDR3 loop reads CSARDLNSGRAIFHEQYF. In nucleotides, the CDR3 is TGCAGTGCTAGAGATCTGAATAGCGGGAGGGCCATTTTTCATGAGCAGTACTTC.

The genes are TRBV5-4 and TRBJ2-2; D remains ambiguous. The CDR3 sequence is 12 residues long. Germline assignment: CDR1 SGHNT and CDR2 YYREEE (reference sequence). V lost 4 bases and J lost 5, with 6 bases in between. The CDR3 sequence: CASSPGTGELFF. CDR3 sequence (DNA): TGTGCCAGCAGCCCCGGTACCGGGGAGCTGTTTTTT.

This clonotype was seen a handful of times. The chain joins TRBV5-4 to TRBJ1-1, with D possibly TRBD1 on 6 matching bases. V lost 6 bases and J 5 bases, leaving 20 bases between the germline ends. This CDR3 spans 15 amino acids. The germline V gene encodes CDR1 SGHNT and CDR2 YYREEE (reference sequence). CDR3 nucleotides: TGTGCCAGCACCGGGGCGGGGGGCGAGGATACTGAAGCTTTCTTT. Translating gives CASTGAGGEDTEAFF.

The V gene is TRBV20-1, the J gene TRBJ2-1; D is possibly TRBD1 (6 bases). Germline lookup yields CDR1 DFQATT and CDR2 SNEGSKA (reference sequence). V lost 5 bases to trimming and J lost 0 bases, with 26 bases between them. This CDR3 is 19 amino acids long. DNA for the CDR3: TGCAGTGCTCCGAGGGAAGGGACAAAAGTAAGGAGCTCCTACAATGAGCAGTTCTTC. Protein product: CSAPREGTKVRSSYNEQFF.

V is TRBV6-2 or TRBV6-3 and J is TRBJ2-2; 7 nucleotides agree with TRBD1. The V gene's germline CDR1 is MNHEY and CDR2 SVGEGT. The CDR3 is 16 amino acids. V lost 7 bases to trimming and J lost 0 bases; unmatched junction nucleotides: 8. CDR3 nucleotide sequence: TGTGCCAGCAACCCGGACAGGAGAACGAACACCGGGGAGCTGTTTTTT. It codes for CASNPDRRTNTGELFF.

CDR3 DNA sequence: TGCGCCAGCAGCTCGGGACAGGGGGGTGACAATGAGCAGTTCTTC. Amino acid sequence: CASSSGQGGDNEQFF. The chain links TRBV5-1 to TRBJ2-1; 11 bases are a match to TRBD1. This CDR3 has 15 residues. After removal of 3 bases from V and 5 bases from J, the junction contained 4 bases not matched to a gene. CDR1 and CDR2 (germline): SGHRS, YFSETQ.

This clonotype came up once. Possible read error: a much larger clone is one base away. The rearrangement links TRBV13 to TRBJ2-1; D remains unclear. Germline values: CDR1 PRHDT, CDR2 FYEKMQ (reference sequence). This CDR3 contains 13 residues. The V gene lost 5 bases and the J gene lost 6 bases, with 11 bases spanning the gap. This chain's CDR3 is CASSPTTFNEQFF. The CDR3 nucleotides are TGTGCCAGCAGCCCTACAACCTTCAATGAGCAGTTCTTC.

Judged by abundance, this clonotype is medium-sized. V is TRBV12-3 or TRBV12-4 and J is TRBJ2-2; D unclear. The CDR3 contains 12 residues. V was shortened by 0 bases and J by 7 bases, with 3 bases between the two germline ends. CDR3 protein: CASSLAVGELFF. In DNA, the CDR3 is TGTGCCAGCAGTTTAGCCGTCGGGGAGCTGTTTTTT.

The chain recombines TRBV6-5 with TRBJ2-1, with TRBD2 matching 8 bases. Germline loops: CDR1 MNHEY, CDR2 SVGAGI. With V trimmed by 8 bases and J by 10 bases, 13 bases remained unmatched. CDR3 size: 14 residues. The CDR3 loop is CASSPGGVSGEQFF. CDR3 coding DNA: TGTGCCAGCTCCCCGGGAGGGGTTTCGGGGGAGCAGTTCTTC.